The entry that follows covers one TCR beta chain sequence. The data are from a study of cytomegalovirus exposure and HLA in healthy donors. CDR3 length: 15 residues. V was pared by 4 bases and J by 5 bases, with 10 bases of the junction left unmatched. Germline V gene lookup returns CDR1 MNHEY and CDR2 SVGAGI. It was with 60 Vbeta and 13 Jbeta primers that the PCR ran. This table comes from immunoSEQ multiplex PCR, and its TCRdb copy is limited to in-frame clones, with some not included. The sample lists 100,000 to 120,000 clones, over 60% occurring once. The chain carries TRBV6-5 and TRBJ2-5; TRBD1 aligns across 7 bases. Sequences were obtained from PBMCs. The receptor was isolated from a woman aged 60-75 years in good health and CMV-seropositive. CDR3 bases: TGTGCCAGCAGTTCGACACAGGGGTTGGGGGAGACCCAGTACTTC. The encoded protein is CASSSTQGLGETQYF.